This T cell receptor beta chain emerged from a study of blood T cell repertoires in COVID-19. Study at large: COVID-19 samples collected from the United States, Italy and Spain covered acute and convalescent phases. Sample material is recorded as cDNA or gDNA derived from T cells, B-cell-depleted T cells, or PBMCs.

V was trimmed by 4 bases and J by 1 base, leaving 13 bases between them. CDR3 length equals 16 residues. CDR1 is PRHDT, CDR2 FYEKMQ, per germline (reference sequence). Assay used: immunoSEQ multiplex PCR; TCRdb lists only in-frame clones, some missing. Of roughly 240,000 clones listed, 85% are singletons. The specimen was peripheral blood. The gene calls are TRBV13 and TRBJ2-2, with a weak D call TRBD2 (5 bases). The source is a man between 45 and 60 years old with COVID-19, enrolled during active disease. This chain's CDR3 is CASSSRLSGNTGELFF. As DNA, the CDR3 is TGTGCCAGCAGCTCCCGACTATCAGGGAACACCGGGGAGCTGTTTTTT.